This TCR beta chain came from a study of neurological immune-mediated disorders. As for the cDNA, it was generated by 5'RACE with 10-nucleotide random UMIs. Via MiXCR, TCRdb re-called the 5' RACE reads, giving one row per CDR3 protein. Among some 29,000 distinct CDR3 sequences listed, about 12% were seen once. CDR3 length: 12 amino acids. V was pared by 0 bases and J by 9 bases, with 9 bases between. CDR1 is GTSNPN and CDR2 is SVGIG in the germline V gene (reference sequence). The V and J genes are TRBV30 and TRBJ2-1; unclear D gene. The TCR was taken from a woman aged 60 to 75 in good health. The specimen sequenced was PBMCs. DNA of the CDR3: TGTGCCTGGAGTGTGGTCATGGCTGAGCAGTTCTTC. This encodes CAWSVVMAEQFF.